This T cell receptor (beta chain) was identified during a study of T cell changes during pregnancy in multiple sclerosis. Produced via immunoSEQ multiplex PCR; TCRdb's table is partial and in-frame only. The sample comprises fewer than 35,000 clones, around 91% of which are singletons, and under 0.75% rests with the top ten. In germline, CDR1 is MGHRA, CDR2 YSYEKL. V trimming: 4 bases; J trimming: 4 bases; junction bases outside the gene matches: 9. The CDR3 loop spans 16 amino acids. The sample in question was CD4+ T cells from peripheral blood mononuclear cells, obtained in the third trimester of pregnancy. V gene TRBV4-1 combines with J gene TRBJ2-7, with 11 nucleotides matching TRBD2. This sequence was found in a female donor in good health, enrolled as a control in a pregnancy study. The CDR3 coding sequence is TGCGCCAGCAGCCCAGACCTAGCGGGAGGAGCGTACGAGCAGTACTTC. As protein: CASSPDLAGGAYEQYF.